This TCR beta chain was obtained from a study of blood T cell repertoires in COVID-19 (dated by TCRdb to between 2020 and 2021). Regarding the study in general: The collaborator samples originated in the United States, Italy and Spain and spanned the acute and convalescent phases of COVID-19. The material from the prospective study consisted of cDNA or gDNA derived from T cells, B-cell-depleted T cells, or PBMCs. Deeply sampled blood TCRbeta repertoires from subjects exposed to, actively infected with, or recovered from COVID-19 were included in the dataset. A freely available public database, intended as a resource for researchers studying the immune response to SARS-CoV-2, is where the repertoires were released. The samples were drawn from the first 160 participants of the ongoing ImmuneRACE study and from 1,254 subjects provided by 6 global collaborators. The sample metadata nearly always contained a de-identified subject ID, COVID-19 status, age in years and sex. Where HLA class I and class II types were available, the types were taken from metadata supplied by the sample provider, not from assay-based typing. Study-level results and caveats: The amount of clinical and demographic metadata varied by source and participant and was provided uncurated.

V sheds 1 base and J sheds 9 bases, leaving 11 bases between their ends. CDR1 and CDR2 (SGHRS, YFSETQ) derive from the germline V gene. From its cysteine to its phenylalanine, the CDR3 spans 13 amino acids. Here the CDR3 DNA is all that survives: 39 bases in frame from base 1. Participants in the prospective study were enrolled through a virtual design, were aged roughly 18 to 100 years, and lived in 20 to 30 United States geographic areas. In the prospective study, cohorts were assigned on the basis of participant-reported clinical history obtained from a screening survey and a study questionnaire. Recovered participants in ImmuneRACE Cohort 3 were defined as having two consecutive negative NP/OP PCR tests, clearance from a healthcare professional, or resolution of symptoms. In the prospective study, mobile phlebotomists collected whole blood, serum and a nasopharyngeal or oropharyngeal swab from each participant. Over a roughly 2-month period, participants in the prospective study had the option of providing additional blood draws and questionnaires. Before DNA extraction, blood samples from the prospective study were shipped at room temperature or frozen.

Details on this clone: Its antigen remains unidentified. No qualities accompany the bases; no much larger clone lies one base away.

TCRbeta CDR3 regions were amplified from genomic DNA by means of the immunoSEQ Assay, a bias-controlled multiplex PCR. Per the authors' processing: The number of nucleated cells in each sample was estimated by amplification of reference gene primers within the assay. To quantify the absolute abundance of each unique TCRbeta CDR3 rearrangement, sequence reads were collapsed and filtered. For each sample, productive Simpson clonality was calculated as the square root of Simpson's diversity index across productive rearrangements. TCRdb limited this immuneACCESS table to in-frame rearrangements with V and J called. A share of clones is missing; checked studies link under half to unresolved V genes, and the rest is unexplained. The V and J calls and clone size come from that table; D and trimming were worked out from the DNA. The sample records about 310,000 clones, roughly 90% of which are singletons. The ten largest clones represent about 9.4% of the sample.

The sequencing sample was made of PBMCs or T cells enriched from blood (not recorded which). This chain is built from TRBV5-1 and TRBJ2-1; possibly the D gene is TRBD2, per 5 matching bases. The source of this sequence is a woman under 40 who had recovered from COVID-19. The sequence in DNA is TGCGCCAGCAGCTTGTTCCGGGGTGGTGAGCAGTTCTTC. Its translation is CASSLFRGGEQFF.